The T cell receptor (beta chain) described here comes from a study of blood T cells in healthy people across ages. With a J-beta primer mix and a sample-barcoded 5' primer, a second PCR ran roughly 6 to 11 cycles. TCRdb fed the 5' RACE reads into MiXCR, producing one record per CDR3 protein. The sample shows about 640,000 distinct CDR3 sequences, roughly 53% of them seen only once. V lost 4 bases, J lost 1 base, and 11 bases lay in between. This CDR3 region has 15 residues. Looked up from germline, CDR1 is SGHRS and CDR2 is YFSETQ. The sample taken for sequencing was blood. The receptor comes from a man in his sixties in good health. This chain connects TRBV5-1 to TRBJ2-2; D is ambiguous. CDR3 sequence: CASSGHAQNTGELFF. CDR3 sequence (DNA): TGCGCCAGCAGCGGGCACGCCCAGAACACCGGGGAGCTGTTTTTT.